This T cell receptor beta chain comes out of a study of graft-versus-host responses after intestinal transplantation. The overall study: Recipients were given multivisceral, liver-intestinal, or isolated intestinal transplants. All of the recipients had induction that used anti-thymocyte globulin, then tacrolimus and steroids for two to three years. The study, taken as a whole, reports: Marrow from the recipient contained GvH clones, some of which had appeared first in ileum or blood. Maximum circulating GvH clone levels tracked with early post-transplant HvG decreases.

The CDR3 sequence is 16 residues long. In germline, CDR1 is SNHLY, CDR2 FYNNEI. V shed 4 bases, J shed 2 bases, and the junction held 5 bases outside the gene matches. Sequencing used immunoSEQ multiplex PCR; TCRdb keeps in-frame clones, though not all of them. Altogether nearly 95,000 clones are present, more than 85% being singletons, with the ten largest covering 2% to 2.5%. With regard to this clone: Its antigen is unidentified.

V gene TRBV2 combines with J gene TRBJ2-3, with 11 bases lining up with TRBD2. The sample consisted of unstimulated CD8+ T cells sorted from spleen or lymph node cells, taken before intestinal transplant. This clonotype was sampled from a human donor who received an intestinal transplant. CDR3: CASSASSGGTTDTQYF. CDR3 coding DNA: TGTGCCAGCAGTGCCTCTAGCGGGGGGACCACAGATACGCAGTATTTT. The full variable domain, rest sourced from reference TRBV2 and TRBJ2-3, is EPEVTQTPSHQVTQMGQEVILRCVPISNHLYFYWYRQILGQKVEFLVSFYNNEISEKSEIFDDQFSVERPDGSNFTLKIRSTKLEDSAMYFCASSASSGGTTDTQYFGPGTRLTVL.